The 21 T cell receptor beta chains reported below all come from one sample, sequenced in a study of T cell repertoires in cytomegalovirus infection. TCRdb reprocessed the reads via MiXCR and lists one record per CDR3 protein. The table has about 600,000 distinct CDR3 sequences, 24% seen once; the top ten hold roughly 8%. The material sequenced was CD8+ T cells from PBMCs. The receptors originated from a human donor in good health (CMV status not recorded). Some clones in this sample may be carry-over from other donors' samples.

Note on this clonotype: Its ends do not fully match the called genes, so a read error is possible. The chain employs TRBV7-9 and TRBJ2-5; D may be TRBD1 (5 bases). Germline loops: CDR1 SEHNR, CDR2 FQNEAQ (reference sequence). CDR3 length equals 15 residues. In DNA form, the CDR3 reads TGTGCCAGCAGCCGCCGGGTAGGGGCCGAAGAGACCCAGTGCTTC. The encoded protein is CASSRRVGAEETQCF.

This clonotype was seen repeatedly, ten times or more. V usage is TRBV7-2 and J usage is TRBJ2-7; 10 bases agree with TRBD1. J was trimmed by 2 bases and V by 7 bases; bases with no gene match: 2. CDR1 and CDR2 from the germline V gene are SGHTA and FQGNSA. The CDR3 spans 13 residues. The CDR3 bases are TGTGCCAGCACCGGGACAGGGGCCTACGAGCAGTACTTC. It specifies CASTGTGAYEQYF.

This clonotype was detected a few times. The chain employs TRBV7-9 and TRBJ2-2; D may be TRBD1 (7 bases). The V end lost 5 bases, the J end lost 0 bases, and 13 bases lay between the germline ends. CDR1 is SEHNR, CDR2 FQNEAQ, per germline (reference sequence). The CDR3 extends over 16 amino acids. The CDR3 loop reads CASSPRDSANTGELFF. CDR3 sequence (DNA): TGTGCCAGCAGCCCGCGGGACAGCGCGAACACCGGGGAGCTGTTTTTT.

This clonotype was observed a handful of times. V usage is TRBV15 and J usage is TRBJ1-2; possible D gene TRBD1, 6 bases. The germline V gene encodes CDR1 LNHNV and CDR2 YYDKDF (reference sequence). The CDR3 loop spans 13 amino acids. The V end was cut by 0 bases, the J end by 7 bases, with 9 bases between. CDR3 bases: TGTGCCACCAGCAGAGAAACAGGGAGTGGCTACACCTTC. This translates into CATSRETGSGYTF.

Worth noting for this clonotype: This may arise from a read error, as a much more abundant clone is one base away. The chain combines TRBV7-8 with TRBJ2-2; D is undetermined. CDR1 and CDR2 from the germline V gene are SGHVS and FQNEAQ. The CDR3 spans 15 residues. The CDR3 coding sequence is TGTGCCACCAGCCCTAATCGACTGAACACCGGGGAGCTGTTTTTT. This codes for CATSPNRLNTGELFF.

The chain carries TRBV15 and TRBJ1-2; 9 bases agree with TRBD1. Germline CDR1 is LNHNV and CDR2 is YYDKDF (reference sequence). V lost 1 base to trimming and J lost 2 bases; unmatched junction nucleotides: 2. The CDR3 has 15 amino acids. CDR3 sequence: CATSRGGTGNYGYTF. Written as DNA, the CDR3 is TGTGCCACCAGCAGAGGCGGGACAGGGAACTATGGCTACACCTTC.

The V and J genes are TRBV6-6 and TRBJ2-7, with TRBD1 matching 8 bases. The germline CDR1 and CDR2 sequences are MNHNY and SVGAGI (reference sequence). Germline trimming cut 7 bases from V and 9 bases from J; bases unmatched to any gene: 11. The CDR3 extends over 13 amino acids. The DNA for the CDR3 is TGTGCCAGCACCATAGACAGGGGAGGTGTGCAGTACGTC. This gives the protein CASTIDRGGVQYV.

The V gene is TRBV6-2 or TRBV6-3, the J gene TRBJ1-5, with D perhaps TRBD1 (5 bases). The ends were cut back, 7 bases at V and 0 bases at J, with 13 bases in the middle. Germline CDR1 and CDR2: MNHEY and SVGEGT. The CDR3 extends over 15 amino acids. DNA for the CDR3: TGTGCCAGCAACCCAGGGCGGGATAGCAATCAGCCCCAGCATTTT. Its translation is CASNPGRDSNQPQHF.

CDR3 residues: CASSSEGRENIQYF. In nucleotides, the CDR3 is TGTGCCAGCAGTTCTGAAGGAAGGGAAAACATTCAGTACTTC. This rearrangement joins TRBV28 to TRBJ2-4; D is unclear. The CDR3 consists of 14 residues. Germline V gene lookup returns CDR1 MDHEN and CDR2 SYDVKM. Trimming shortened V by 4 bases and J by 5 bases, and 12 bases separated the two germline ends.

The sample holds a few counts of this clonotype. Likely a read error: the CDR3 ends without its conserved phenylalanine or tryptophan. The limits of the CDR3 on the DNA are not certain, so only TCRdb's listed CDR3 is given. The J gene is TRBJ1-1, the V gene TRBV6-5; TRBD1, the D gene given by the table, was not confirmed from the DNA. Germline V gene sequence: CDR1 MNHEY, CDR2 SVGAGI. The CDR3 numbers 13 amino acids, ends counted. This CDR3 reads CASRHEGTGNYDL.

The rearrangement uses TRBV2 and TRBJ2-5, with D maybe TRBD2 (5 bases). V shed 6 bases and J shed 5 bases, with 10 bases lying between them. The CDR3 is made up of 12 amino acids. CDR1 is SNHLY, CDR2 FYNNEI, per germline. The CDR3 loop is CASRAAGETQYF. As DNA, the CDR3 is TGTGCCAGCAGGGCGGCGGGTGAGACCCAGTACTTC. The full variable domain, rest sourced from reference TRBV2 and TRBJ2-5, is EPEVTQTPSHQVTQMGQEVILRCVPISNHLYFYWYRQILGQKVEFLVSFYNNEISEKSEIFDDQFSVERPDGSNFTLKIRSTKLEDSAMYFCASRAAGETQYFGPGTRLLVL.

This clonotype has a count of ten or more. The CDR3 DNA reads TGTGCCAGCAGCCTGGAGAGACAGGGGGCGCGATTGGGGTTTGACGAGCAGTACTTC. Its protein is CASSLERQGARLGFDEQYF. The rearrangement joins TRBV5-4 to TRBJ2-7, with TRBD1 matching 10 bases. The CDR3 contains 19 residues. Germline V gene lookup returns CDR1 SGHNT and CDR2 YYREEE (reference sequence). The V segment lost 4 bases and the J segment 5 bases; nucleotides outside the gene matches: 21. The whole variable domain, remainder taken from reference TRBV5-4 and TRBJ2-7, is ETGVTQSPTHLIKTRGQQVTLRCSSQSGHNTVSWYQQALGQGPQFIFQYYREEENGRGNFPPRFSGLQFPNYSSELNVNALELDDSALYLCASSLERQGARLGFDEQYFGPGTRLTVT.

This clonotype was recorded a few times. This sequence joins TRBV6-5 and TRBJ2-7, with 9 positions matching TRBD1. This CDR3 has 15 amino acids. Per germline, CDR1 MNHEY and CDR2 SVGAGI. Trimming cost V 2 bases and J 5 bases; bases outside gene matches: 7. Written as DNA, the CDR3 is TGTGCCAGCAGTTACAAGGACAGGGGAATCGACGAGCAGTACTTC. The encoded protein is CASSYKDRGIDEQYF.

This clonotype was counted a few times. The chain recombines TRBV28 with TRBJ1-1; D ambiguous. The CDR3 spans 14 residues. Germline loops: CDR1 MDHEN, CDR2 SYDVKM. V was cut by 5 bases and J by 0 bases, with 10 bases left in between. CDR3 in amino acids: CASSPLTMNTEAFF. DNA for the CDR3: TGTGCCAGCAGTCCACTCACCATGAACACTGAAGCTTTCTTT.

This clonotype was found a few times. A much bigger clone sits one base away, suggesting this may be a read error. This chain connects TRBV13 to TRBJ2-5; TRBD2 is a possible D gene (7 bases). CDR1 and CDR2 (germline): PRHDT, FYEKMQ (reference sequence). The CDR3 consists of 15 residues. Trimming stripped 0 bases from V and 2 bases from J, with 10 bases between. This CDR3 is CASSLGGGRQETQYF. CDR3 sequence (DNA): TGTGCCAGCAGCTTAGGCGGGGGGCGACAAGAGACCCAGTACTTC.

This clonotype was picked up many times. The V call is TRBV6-1, the J call TRBJ2-7; D not certain. Germline-derived CDR1 and CDR2 are MNHNS and SASEGT. The CDR3 consists of 10 residues. Trimming stripped 8 bases from V and 3 bases from J, with 5 bases between. CDR3 DNA: TGTGCCAGCGGATTCTACGAGCAGTACGTC. The encoded protein is CASGFYEQYV.

This clonotype was observed a few times. CDR3 in amino acids: CSAIDRTGVTEAFF. The CDR3 coding sequence is TGCAGTGCTATCGACAGGACTGGAGTCACTGAAGCTTTCTTT. The genes are TRBV20-1 and TRBJ1-1; D may be TRBD1 (6 bases). Germline loops: CDR1 DFQATT, CDR2 SNEGSKA (reference sequence). The CDR3 extends over 14 amino acids. Trimming removed 4 bases at V and 4 bases at J, with 16 bases between.

The chain couples TRBV2 to TRBJ2-3; 7 bases agree with TRBD1. This CDR3 comprises 12 residues. Germline-derived CDR1 and CDR2 are SNHLY and FYNNEI. After removal of 6 bases from V and 4 bases from J, the junction contained 1 base not matched to a gene. The CDR3 sequence: CASRGQPDTQYF. DNA of the CDR3: TGTGCCAGCAGGGGACAGCCAGATACGCAGTATTTT.

This chain joins TRBV5-1 and TRBJ2-5; 10 bases map to TRBD1. V was pared by 3 bases and J by 1 base, with 6 bases of the junction left unmatched. From germline, CDR1 is SGHRS and CDR2 YFSETQ. This CDR3 spans 16 amino acids. CDR3 region: CASSSGQGGAQETQYF. The CDR3 region has the DNA TGCGCCAGCAGCTCCGGACAGGGGGGGGCCCAAGAGACCCAGTACTTC. The full variable domain, rest sourced from reference TRBV5-1 and TRBJ2-5, is KAGVTQTPRYLIKTRGQQVTLSCSPISGHRSVSWYQQTPGQGLQFLFEYFSETQRNKGNFPGRFSGRQFSNSRSEMNVSTLELGDSALYLCASSSGQGGAQETQYFGPGTRLLVL.

The chain uses TRBV2 and TRBJ2-2; D is perhaps TRBD2 (6 bases). The V gene lost 11 bases and the J gene lost 5 bases, with 21 bases spanning the gap. Germline V gene data show CDR1 as SNHLY and CDR2 as FYNNEI. The CDR3 has 15 amino acids. Here the CDR3 DNA reads TGTGCCGGGGACTCCTCCCGAGAACTAACCGGGGAGCTGTTTTTT. This codes for CAGDSSRELTGELFF. Full variable domain (outside the CDR3, taken from reference TRBV2 and TRBJ2-2): EPEVTQTPSHQVTQMGQEVILRCVPISNHLYFYWYRQILGQKVEFLVSFYNNEISEKSEIFDDQFSVERPDGSNFTLKIRSTKLEDSAMYFCAGDSSRELTGELFFGEGSRLTVL.

This clonotype appeared many times. The gene calls are TRBV7-2 and TRBJ1-1; no clear D. Trimming took off 7 bases at V and 2 bases at J, with 11 bases between the two ends. Per the germline V gene, CDR1 is SGHTA and CDR2 is FQGNSA. This CDR3 is 13 amino acids long. The CDR3 DNA reads as TGTGCCAGCACCAAGACACACAACACTGAAGCTTTCTTT. This gives the protein CASTKTHNTEAFF.